Listed below are T cell receptor beta chains from one sample, sequenced in a study of PD-1 blockade in classical Hodgkin lymphoma. The repertoire was sequenced with immunoSEQ multiplex PCR; TCRdb's copy has only in-frame clones and lacks some. Among under 30,000 clones, approximately 89% were seen once, and the ten largest hold around 3.8%. The sequenced sample consisted of peripheral blood mononuclear cells (PBMCs). The receptors were sampled from a human donor with classical Hodgkin lymphoma. The CDR3 runs from the conserved cysteine through the conserved F or W. Only part of the rows carry a size: once, few, many, or a class if the clone is expanded.

J gene	V gene	clone size	CDR3 protein
TRBJ2-7	TRBV28	.	CASSLDSEQYF
TRBJ1-5	TRBV15	.	CATSRDRRGRPHF
TRBJ2-5	TRBV10-3	.	CAISAQGENAETQYF
TRBJ1-4	TRBV18	.	CASSPESRAANEKLFF
TRBJ2-7	TRBV5-1	.	CASSPMGGGTGAEQYF
TRBJ2-1	TRBV5-1	.	CASSSPSSLAYNEQFF
TRBJ2-7	TRBV5-6	.	CASSDPTGDWGQYF
TRBJ1-1	TRBV18	.	CASSPPGTGAPYNTEAFF
TRBJ1-4	TRBV7-9	.	CASSLGVLEKLFF
TRBJ2-1	TRBV11-2	.	CASSFGALAGVDEQFF
TRBJ1-2	TRBV7-2	.	CASSLVGGGYTF
TRBJ2-1	TRBV6-1	.	CATTWTSNPNEQFF
TRBJ2-7	TRBV5-1	.	CASSLDAYEQYF
TRBJ1-2	TRBV25-1	.	CASSSRQGLGYGYTF
TRBJ2-7	TRBV6-1	.	CASMGASGSYEQYF
TRBJ2-1	TRBV5-1	.	CASSSTENNEQFF
TRBJ2-5	TRBV7-8	.	CASSLVGSGDQETQYF
TRBJ2-7	TRBV5-4	once	CASSLDRDNEQYF
TRBJ1-1	TRBV18	.	CASSPQTGFGTEAFF
TRBJ2-5	TRBV27	.	CASSLWGRVETQYF
TRBJ1-4	TRBV5-1	.	CASSFSGEKLFF
TRBJ2-7	TRBV28	.	CASSLAGSGSYEQYF
TRBJ2-2	TRBV28	.	CASSRTGGLAGELFF
TRBJ2-7	TRBV7-2	.	CASSLALYYEQYF
TRBJ1-5	TRBV4-1	.	CASSRDRDQPQHF
TRBJ1-3	TRBV9	.	CASSVAGGGNTIYF
TRBJ2-7	TRBV9	few	CASSVDWGQETPPHYYEQYF
TRBJ2-1	TRBV6-1	.	CASSAVTQSSYNEQFF
TRBJ2-2	TRBV4-2	.	CASSQELGYSGELFF
TRBJ2-2	TRBV10-3	.	CAISAKGNTGELFF
TRBJ2-1	TRBV5-1	.	CASSLGAVVSDEQFF
TRBJ1-3	TRBV5-1	.	CASSLGTGNTIYF
TRBJ2-3	TRBV28	.	CASYGGSTDTQYF
TRBJ2-7	TRBV14	.	CASSQISYEQYF
TRBJ2-3	TRBV27	.	CASSFGTTTDTQYF
TRBJ1-2	TRBV6-1	once	CASSGNRAGYGYTF
TRBJ1-1	TRBV7-9	.	CALGGGRVAFF
TRBJ2-7	TRBV7-9	.	CASSLALGTYEQYF
TRBJ1-1	TRBV10-3	.	CAISDGQGVEAFF
TRBJ2-1	TRBV5-6	.	CASAQGFVHNEQFF
TRBJ2-7	TRBV5-1	.	CASSWTGHEQYF
TRBJ1-1	TRBV5-1	.	CASSLEGLNTEAFF
TRBJ1-5	TRBV28	.	CASSAGGSNQPQHF
TRBJ2-1	TRBV18	.	CASSPPGGNWNYNEQFF
TRBJ2-1	TRBV7-9	.	CASSPGPTEFF
TRBJ1-5	TRBV2	.	CASSVRGDQPQHF
TRBJ1-2	TRBV6-1	few	CASILESGRGYTF
TRBJ2-2	TRBV2	.	CASSGLASNTGELFF
TRBJ2-3	TRBV15	.	CATSRDRGVRDTQYF
TRBJ2-3	TRBV6-1	.	CASTRDRGTDTQYF
TRBJ2-3	TRBV28	.	CASSPGSTDTQYF